This T cell receptor beta chain is from a study of shared clonotypes between healthy human individuals. About the research overall: Researchers assigned three CD4 naive, three CD4 memory, two CD8 naive and one CD8 memory plate to each donor. Whole-study results and caveats: Compared with memory subsets, naive subsets generally had larger estimated richness. Clonotypes not shared had lower generation probabilities than those common to all four donors.

Here immunoSEQ multiplex PCR was the method, and the copy in TCRdb shows in-frame clones only, minus some. Counted here are hundreds of thousands of clones, roughly 95% occurring once; the ten biggest clones make up 0.11%. Naive CD8 cells, CD45RO-negative and positively selected for CCR7, excluded terminally differentiated effector memory CD45RA+ cells. The ends were cut back, 1 base at V and 8 bases at J, with 15 bases in the middle. CDR1 PRHDT and CDR2 FYEKMQ come from the germline V gene (reference sequence). The CDR3 consists of 15 residues. About this clone: The antigen is undetermined.

The chain joins TRBV13 to TRBJ2-1, with D possibly matching TRBD2 (7 bases). The origin of this receptor is a woman in her twenties or thirties in good health. Sample: naive CD8+ T cells sorted from blood. The CDR3 DNA follows: TGTGCCAGCAGCTTAGTTCTTGCGGGGGCCGATGAGCAGTTCTTC. Protein sequence: CASSLVLAGADEQFF.